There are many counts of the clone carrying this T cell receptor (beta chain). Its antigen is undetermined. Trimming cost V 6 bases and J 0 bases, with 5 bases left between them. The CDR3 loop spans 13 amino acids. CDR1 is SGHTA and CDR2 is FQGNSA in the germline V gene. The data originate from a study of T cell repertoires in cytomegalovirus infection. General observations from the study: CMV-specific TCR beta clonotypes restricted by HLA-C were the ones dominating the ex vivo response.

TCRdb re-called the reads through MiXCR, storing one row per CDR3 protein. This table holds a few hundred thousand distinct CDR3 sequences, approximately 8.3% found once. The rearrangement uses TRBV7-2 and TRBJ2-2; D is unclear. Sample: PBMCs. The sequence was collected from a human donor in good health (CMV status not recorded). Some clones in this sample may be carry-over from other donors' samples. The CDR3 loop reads CASSFANTGELFF. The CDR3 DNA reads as TGTGCCAGCAGTTTCGCGAACACCGGGGAGCTGTTTTTT.